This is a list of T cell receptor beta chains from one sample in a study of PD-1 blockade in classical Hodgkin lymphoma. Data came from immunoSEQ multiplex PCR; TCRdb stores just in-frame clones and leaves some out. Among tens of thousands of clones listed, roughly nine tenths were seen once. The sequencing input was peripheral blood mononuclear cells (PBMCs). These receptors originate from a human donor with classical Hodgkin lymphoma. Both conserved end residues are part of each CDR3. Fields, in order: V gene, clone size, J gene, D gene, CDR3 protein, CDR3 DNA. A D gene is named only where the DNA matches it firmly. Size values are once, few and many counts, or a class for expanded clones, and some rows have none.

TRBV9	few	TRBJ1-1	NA	CASSATVNTEAFF	TGTGCCAGCAGCGCGACAGTGAACACTGAAGCTTTCTTT
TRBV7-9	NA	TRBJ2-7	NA	CASSLNFEQYF	TGTGCCAGCAGCTTGAATTTCGAGCAGTACTTC
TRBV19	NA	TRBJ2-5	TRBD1	CASSTSRDSQETQYF	TGTGCCAGTAGTACTTCTAGGGACAGCCAAGAGACCCAGTACTTC
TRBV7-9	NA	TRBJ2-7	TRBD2	CASVGTTHYEQYF	TGTGCCAGTGTGGGGACTACGCACTACGAGCAGTACTTC
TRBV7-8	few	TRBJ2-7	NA	CASSLVDEQYF	TGTGCCAGCAGCTTAGTTGACGAGCAGTACTTC
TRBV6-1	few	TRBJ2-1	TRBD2	CASSAHSGGQFF	TGTGCCAGCAGTGCGCACTCGGGGGGGCAGTTCTTC
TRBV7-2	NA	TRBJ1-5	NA	CASSLARGSNQPQHF	TGTGCCAGCAGCTTAGCAAGGGGTAGCAATCAGCCCCAGCATTTT
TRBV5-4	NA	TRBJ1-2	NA	CASSLHGQLVYGYTF	TGTGCCAGCAGCCTCCACGGACAGTTGGTTTATGGCTACACCTTC
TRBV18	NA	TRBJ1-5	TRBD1	CASSATGGGNQPQHF	TGTGCCAGCTCAGCTACAGGGGGCGGCAATCAGCCCCAGCATTTT
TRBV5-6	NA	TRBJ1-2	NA	CASSLYRAGYTF	TGTGCCAGCAGCTTGTACAGGGCTGGCTACACCTTC
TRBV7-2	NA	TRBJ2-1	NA	CASSLGASYNEQFF	TGTGCCAGCAGCCTAGGAGCCTCCTACAATGAGCAGTTCTTC
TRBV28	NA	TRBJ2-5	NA	CASRRNQETQYF	TGTGCCAGCAGGCGGAACCAAGAGACCCAGTACTTC
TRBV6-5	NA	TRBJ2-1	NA	CASSYQPQVYNEQFF	TGTGCCAGCAGTTATCAACCCCAGGTCTACAATGAGCAGTTCTTC
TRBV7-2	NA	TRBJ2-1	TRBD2	CASSARLAGGPYNEQFF	TGTGCCAGCAGCGCGCGACTAGCGGGAGGGCCTTACAATGAGCAGTTCTTC